The 30 T cell receptor beta chains presented below share a single source sample, sequenced in a study of cytomegalovirus exposure and HLA in healthy donors. Amplification used 60 Vbeta primers and 13 Jbeta primers. Using immunoSEQ multiplex PCR, the repertoire was profiled, and TCRdb retains in-frame clones only, with some absent. This table holds around 140,000 clones, approximately 82% found once. Sequenced material: PBMCs. Receptor source: a woman aged 35 to 49 in good health and CMV-seronegative.

The J gene is TRBJ2-1, the V gene TRBV18, with TRBD1 as a possible D gene (5 bases). The germline CDR1 and CDR2 sequences are KGHSH and LQKENI. V was clipped by 3 bases and J by 4 bases, with 13 bases between them. The CDR3 spans 15 residues. The CDR3 is CASSPQGLTYNEQFF. CDR3 sequence (DNA): TGTGCCAGCTCACCCCAGGGTTTGACGTACAATGAGCAGTTCTTC.

The chain employs TRBV7-2 and TRBJ2-3; 7 bases are a match to TRBD1. Trimming took 5 bases from V and 4 from J; bases not matched to a gene: 6. This CDR3 region has 14 residues. The germline CDR1 and CDR2 sequences are SGHTA and FQGNSA. CDR3 nucleotide sequence: TGTGCCAGCAGCCTCAGGGACAGAGCAGATACGCAGTATTTT. Encoded protein: CASSLRDRADTQYF.

The V call is TRBV5-6, the J call TRBJ2-7; 7 bases match TRBD2. V dropped 2 bases and J dropped 0; count of bases not matched to a gene: 11. This CDR3 region has 17 residues. In germline, CDR1 is SGHDT, CDR2 YYEEEE. CDR3 nucleotides: TGTGCCAGCAGCTTACCCATGGCTAGCGGTAGCTCCTACGAGCAGTACTTC. This encodes CASSLPMASGSSYEQYF.

This chain links TRBV27 with TRBJ1-4; 7 bases map to TRBD1. CDR3 length: 15 amino acids. Germline V CDR1 and CDR2: MNHEY, SMNVEV (reference sequence). The V and J ends lost 4 bases and 6 bases, in that order; junction bases with no gene match: 8. CDR3 amino acids: CASSSDRASYEKLFF. For the CDR3, the DNA is TGTGCCAGCAGTTCCGACAGGGCTTCATATGAAAAACTGTTTTTT. Full variable domain (rest looked up from reference TRBV27 and TRBJ1-4): EAQVTQNPRYLITVTGKKLTVTCSQNMNHEYMSWYRQDPGLGLRQIYYSMNVEVTDKGDVPEGYKVSRKEKRNFPLILESPSPNQTSLYFCASSSDRASYEKLFFGSGTQLSVL.

This chain links TRBV7-9 with TRBJ1-1; D possibly corresponds to TRBD1 (5 bases). The germline gives CDR1 SEHNR, CDR2 FQNEAQ (reference sequence). V was cut by 3 bases and J by 4 bases, with 24 bases left in between. This CDR3 has 18 residues. CDR3 loop: CASSFWPKLGGKSTEAFF. As DNA, the CDR3 is TGTGCCAGCAGCTTCTGGCCCAAGTTGGGGGGAAAAAGCACTGAAGCTTTCTTT.

This chain joins TRBV5-1 and TRBJ1-6, with TRBD1 identical over 7 bases. The CDR3 has 16 residues. The germline V gene has CDR1 SGHRS and CDR2 YFSETQ. With 5 bases clipped from V and 9 bases from J, the junction kept 14 bases outside the gene matches. CDR3 nucleotide sequence: TGCGCCAGCAGGGGCCCCGGACAGGCCAGGGGTTCACCCCTCCACTTT. Its protein is CASRGPGQARGSPLHF.

CDR3 region: CAISWTSGHQETQYF. For the CDR3, the DNA is TGTGCCATCAGTTGGACTAGCGGGCACCAAGAGACCCAGTACTTC. V is TRBV10-3 and J is TRBJ2-5; 11 bases fit TRBD2. This CDR3 comprises 15 residues. CDR1 ENHRY and CDR2 SYGVKD come from the germline V gene. V gave up 5 bases and J gave up 0 bases; unmatched junction bases: 2.

The V call is TRBV27, the J call TRBJ1-5, with 8 positions matching TRBD1. The CDR3 loop spans 14 amino acids. The germline CDR1 and CDR2 sequences are MNHEY and SMNVEV (reference sequence). V gave up 2 bases and J gave up 7 bases; unmatched junction bases: 4. CDR3 sequence reads: CASSLQGARQPQHF. The CDR3 nucleotides are TGTGCCAGCAGTTTACAGGGGGCACGGCAGCCCCAGCATTTT.

This sequence joins TRBV27 and TRBJ2-4; no firm D call. Germline lookup yields CDR1 MNHEY and CDR2 SMNVEV (reference sequence). V lost 2 bases, J lost 4 bases, and 12 bases lay in between. This CDR3 region has 15 residues. The DNA for the CDR3 is TGTGCCAGCAGTTTAGGTCTAGAATCGAAAAACATTCAGTACTTC. Amino acid sequence: CASSLGLESKNIQYF.

The rearrangement links TRBV5-4 to TRBJ2-7; 10 positions match TRBD2. This CDR3 has 15 residues. After removal of 1 base from V and 6 bases from J, the junction contained 7 bases not matched to a gene. CDR1 and CDR2 from the germline V gene are SGHNT and YYREEE (reference sequence). The CDR3 here is CASSLPLAGVTEQYF. Here the CDR3 DNA reads TGTGCCAGCAGCTTGCCGCTAGCGGGAGTGACCGAGCAGTACTTC. The full variable domain, its missing parts supplied by reference TRBV5-4 and TRBJ2-7, is ETGVTQSPTHLIKTRGQQVTLRCSSQSGHNTVSWYQQALGQGPQFIFQYYREEENGRGNFPPRFSGLQFPNYSSELNVNALELDDSALYLCASSLPLAGVTEQYFGPGTRLTVT.

The V gene is TRBV6-5, the J gene TRBJ2-1, with 9 bases that match TRBD2. The ends lost 5 bases at V and 7 bases at J; junction bases unmatched: 9. CDR1 is MNHEY, CDR2 SVGAGI, per germline. The CDR3 runs to 15 residues. The CDR3 DNA is TGTGCCAGCAGTCGTCAAGCGGGAGGATTAAATGAGCAGTTCTTC. It yields the protein CASSRQAGGLNEQFF.

The chain employs TRBV19 and TRBJ1-2; TRBD1 agrees at 7 bases. CDR1 is LNHDA, CDR2 SQIVND, per germline (reference sequence). J was trimmed by 6 bases and V by 4 bases; bases with no gene match: 5. The CDR3 has 13 amino acids. The CDR3 protein is CASSKTGPDGYTF. The CDR3 bases are TGTGCCAGTAGTAAGACAGGGCCGGATGGCTACACCTTC.

The CDR3 is CATKPSRQGSYEQYF. The CDR3 nucleotides read TGTGCCACCAAGCCCTCTCGACAGGGGTCCTACGAGCAGTACTTC. The chain uses TRBV19 and TRBJ2-5; 8 bases map to TRBD1. The J call may be mistaken, given a closer DNA end match to TRBJ2-7. This CDR3 spans 15 amino acids. Germline V gives CDR1 LNHDA, CDR2 SQIVND (reference sequence).

The V call is TRBV6-5, the J call TRBJ2-5; the match to TRBD2 covers 10 bases. The J call may be mistaken, given a closer DNA end match to TRBJ2-7. CDR1 is MNHEY, CDR2 SVGAGI, per germline. CDR3 length equals 15 residues. CDR3 protein: CASSYALAGAYEQYF. CDR3 bases: TGTGCCAGCAGTTACGCCCTAGCGGGAGCCTACGAGCAGTACTTC.

The CDR3 loop reads CAWSHRGNTEAFF. CDR3 in DNA: TGTGCCTGGAGCCACAGGGGGAACACTGAAGCTTTCTTT. The chain links TRBV30 to TRBJ1-1; 7 nucleotides line up with TRBD1. The V segment lost 3 bases and the J segment 1 base; nucleotides outside the gene matches: 2. CDR3 length: 13 amino acids. From germline, CDR1 is GTSNPN and CDR2 SVGIG (reference sequence).

CDR3 residues: CASSFPSVSSGRESYEQYF. In DNA, the CDR3 is TGTGCCAGCAGTTTCCCGAGCGTATCTAGCGGGCGCGAAAGCTACGAGCAGTACTTC. The chain joins TRBV27 to TRBJ2-7, with 8 bases aligning to TRBD2. Looked up from germline, CDR1 is MNHEY and CDR2 is SMNVEV (reference sequence). The V segment lost 3 bases and the J segment 3 bases; nucleotides outside the gene matches: 19. The CDR3 totals 19 residues.

J is TRBJ2-7 and V is TRBV7-3; 11 bases match TRBD1. The CDR3 length is 13 residues. The germline gives CDR1 SGHTA, CDR2 FQGTGA. V shed 5 bases and J 7 bases; nucleotides not matched to a gene: 4. CDR3 nucleotide sequence: TGTGCCAGCAGCCAGGGGACAGGGGGTGAGCAGTACTTC. Amino acids: CASSQGTGGEQYF.

This clone showed up just once. The chain has TRBV10-3 and TRBJ2-7, with D hard to call. The CDR3 covers 14 residues. Germline V gene sequence: CDR1 ENHRY, CDR2 SYGVKD. V lost 7 bases, J lost 0 bases, and 13 bases lay in between. The CDR3 DNA reads TGTGCCATCAAACCTTCCCCTACCTCCTACGAGCAGTACTTC. It is translated as CAIKPSPTSYEQYF.

The rearrangement joins TRBV10-3 to TRBJ1-1, with D possibly being TRBD1 (5 bases). Germline V gives CDR1 ENHRY, CDR2 SYGVKD. With 1 base removed from V and 5 bases from J, the gap between germline ends came to 11 bases. The CDR3 loop spans 14 amino acids. Here the CDR3 DNA reads TGTGCCATCAGTGAGTATCAGGGTGAGACTGAAGCTTTCTTT. Translating gives CAISEYQGETEAFF.

The CDR3: CAWNPGDVEAFF. As DNA, the CDR3 is TGTGCCTGGAACCCAGGGGACGTTGAAGCTTTCTTT. The chain recombines TRBV30 with TRBJ1-1; TRBD1 is a possible D gene (6 bases). The ends were cut back, 4 bases at V and 7 bases at J, with 13 bases in the middle. Germline CDR1 reads GTSNPN; CDR2 reads SVGIG (reference sequence). CDR3 size: 12 residues.

In its sample, this clone was seen a few times. The CDR3 loop reads CASSEGWAGTGSPLHF. The CDR3 region has the DNA TGTGCCAGCAGTGAGGGCTGGGCAGGGACTGGTTCACCCCTCCACTTT. The V gene is TRBV2, the J gene TRBJ1-6; D possibly corresponds to TRBD1 (5 bases). Germline V gene data show CDR1 as SNHLY and CDR2 as FYNNEI. This CDR3 region has 16 residues. V gave up 3 bases and J gave up 9 bases, with 18 bases separating them.

V and J are TRBV9 and TRBJ2-5; 10 bases are a match to TRBD1. Looked up from germline, CDR1 is SGDLS and CDR2 is YYNGEE. The CDR3 has 16 amino acids. With 2 bases clipped from V and 5 bases from J, the junction kept 9 bases outside the gene matches. The chain's CDR3 is CASSVSGQGVGETQYF. The DNA of the CDR3 is TGTGCCAGCAGCGTCTCAGGACAGGGGGTTGGGGAGACCCAGTACTTC.

Comment on this clone: This CDR3 is also generated by other DNA sequences in the sample. The V gene is TRBV6-1, the J gene TRBJ2-7; no firm D call. The V gene lost 5 bases and the J gene lost 4 bases, with 6 bases spanning the gap. Germline assignment: CDR1 MNHNS and CDR2 SASEGT. The length of the CDR3 is 11 residues. CDR3 protein: CASSNLYEQYF. In DNA, the CDR3 is TGTGCCAGCAGTAACTTGTACGAGCAGTACTTC.

CDR3 bases: TGTGCCAGCAGGGGCGAGGGAGTCGAATACGAGCAGTACTTC. Residues: CASRGEGVEYEQYF. The rearrangement uses TRBV2 and TRBJ2-5; possible D gene TRBD2, 5 bases. With the DNA end fitting TRBJ2-7 better, the J assignment may be wrong. The CDR3 covers 14 residues. The germline gives CDR1 SNHLY, CDR2 FYNNEI.

The J gene is TRBJ2-7, the V gene TRBV28; 12 bases are shared with TRBD1. The trim removed 5 bases at V and 4 bases at J, leaving 6 bases unmatched. Germline V gives CDR1 MDHEN, CDR2 SYDVKM. The CDR3 is made up of 15 amino acids. In DNA, the CDR3 is TGTGCCAGCAGTACCCGGGACAGGGGGCAATACGAGCAGTACTTC. Translated, it gives CASSTRDRGQYEQYF.

This clone occurred a few times. The rearrangement links TRBV28 to TRBJ2-3; weak D call: TRBD2 (6 bases). CDR1 MDHEN and CDR2 SYDVKM come from the germline V gene. Deletions cut 10 bases from V and 0 bases from J, with 11 bases between. This CDR3 has 13 amino acids. The CDR3 nucleotides read TGTGCCATCGAAAGCGGGAGCACAGATACGCAGTATTTT. As protein: CAIESGSTDTQYF.

V and J are TRBV5-1 and TRBJ2-3; the D gene is possibly TRBD2 (6 bases). V was trimmed by 3 bases and J by 1 base, leaving 12 bases between them. The CDR3 consists of 15 residues. Germline V gives CDR1 SGHRS, CDR2 YFSETQ. The CDR3, as DNA: TGCGCCAGCAGCTCCTTAGCGGCCGGCACAGATACGCAGTATTTT. Translating it yields CASSSLAAGTDTQYF. Looking up the rest from reference TRBV5-1 and TRBJ2-3 gives the full variable domain: KAGVTQTPRYLIKTRGQQVTLSCSPISGHRSVSWYQQTPGQGLQFLFEYFSETQRNKGNFPGRFSGRQFSNSRSEMNVSTLELGDSALYLCASSSLAAGTDTQYFGPGTRLTVL.

J is TRBJ2-3 and V is TRBV5-1; tentative D call: TRBD1 (6 bases). CDR3 length: 14 residues. Germline CDR1 is SGHRS and CDR2 is YFSETQ. Trimming took 2 bases from V and 9 from J, leaving 16 bases between them. The DNA for the CDR3 is TGCGCCAGCAGCTTACGGACAGTGCCTGGCACGCAGTATTTT. Its translation is CASSLRTVPGTQYF.

The chain is built from TRBV19 and TRBJ1-4; 7 positions match TRBD1. V gave up 4 bases and J gave up 4 bases; unmatched junction bases: 6. The CDR3 length is 15 residues. Germline CDR1 is LNHDA and CDR2 is SQIVND (reference sequence). The CDR3 DNA reads as TGTGCCAGTAGTAGCCGGGACAGCATTAATGAAAAACTGTTTTTT. Its translation: CASSSRDSINEKLFF. Filled out from reference TRBV19 and TRBJ1-4, the complete variable domain reads DGGITQSPKYLFRKEGQNVTLSCEQNLNHDAMYWYRQDPGQGLRLIYYSQIVNDFQKGDIAEGYSVSREKKESFPLTVTSAQKNPTAFYLCASSSRDSINEKLFFGSGTQLSVL.

The V gene is TRBV21-1, the J gene TRBJ2-7; the table's TRBD1 call for D was not verified on the DNA. TRBV21-1 is a pseudogene locus. The CDR3 consists of 13 residues. The CDR3 DNA follows: TGTGCCAGCAGCCGGACAGGGGGGTACGAGCAGTACTTC. Translation gives CASSRTGGYEQYF.